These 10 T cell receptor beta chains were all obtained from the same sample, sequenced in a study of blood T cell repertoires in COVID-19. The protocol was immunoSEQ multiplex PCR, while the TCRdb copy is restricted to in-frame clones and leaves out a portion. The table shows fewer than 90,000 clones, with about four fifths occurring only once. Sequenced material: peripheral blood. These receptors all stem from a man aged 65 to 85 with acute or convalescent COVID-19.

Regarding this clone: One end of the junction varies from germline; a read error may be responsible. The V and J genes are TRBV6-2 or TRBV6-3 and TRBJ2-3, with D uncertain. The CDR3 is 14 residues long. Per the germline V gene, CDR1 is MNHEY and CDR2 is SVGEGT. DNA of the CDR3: TGTGCTAGCAGTTACACCAGGAGCACAGATACGCAGTATTTT. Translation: CASSYTRSTDTQYF.

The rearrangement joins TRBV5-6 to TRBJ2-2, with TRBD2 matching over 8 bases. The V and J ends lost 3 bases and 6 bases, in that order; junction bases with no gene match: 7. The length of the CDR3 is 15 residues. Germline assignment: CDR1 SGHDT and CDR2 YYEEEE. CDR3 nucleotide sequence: TGTGCCAGCAGCTCAACGAGCGGGAGTGCCGGGGAGCTGTTTTTT. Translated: CASSSTSGSAGELFF.

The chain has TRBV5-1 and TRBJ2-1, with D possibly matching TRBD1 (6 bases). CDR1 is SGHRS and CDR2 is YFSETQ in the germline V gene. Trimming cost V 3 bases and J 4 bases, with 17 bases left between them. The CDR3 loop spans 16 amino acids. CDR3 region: CASSYAGMGAYNEQFF. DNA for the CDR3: TGCGCCAGCAGCTACGCCGGGATGGGGGCGTACAATGAGCAGTTCTTC.

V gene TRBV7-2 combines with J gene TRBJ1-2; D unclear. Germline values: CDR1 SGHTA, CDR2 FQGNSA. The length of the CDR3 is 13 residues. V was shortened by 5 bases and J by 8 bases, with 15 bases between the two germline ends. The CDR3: CASSKSREKGYTF. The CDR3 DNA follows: TGTGCCAGCAGCAAGTCCCGGGAGAAGGGCTACACCTTC.

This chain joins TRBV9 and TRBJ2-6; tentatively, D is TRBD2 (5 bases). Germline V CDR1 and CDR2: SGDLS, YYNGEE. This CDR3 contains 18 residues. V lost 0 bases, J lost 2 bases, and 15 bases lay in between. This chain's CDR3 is CASSVGGLLEAGANVLTF. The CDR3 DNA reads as TGTGCCAGCAGCGTAGGTGGTCTGCTGGAGGCTGGGGCCAACGTCCTGACTTTC.

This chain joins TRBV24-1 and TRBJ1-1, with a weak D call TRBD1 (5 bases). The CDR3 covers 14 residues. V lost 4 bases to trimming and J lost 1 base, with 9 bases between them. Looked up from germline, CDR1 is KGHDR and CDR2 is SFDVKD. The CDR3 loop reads CATSDGTGNTEAFF. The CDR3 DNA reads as TGTGCCACCAGTGACGGTACAGGGAACACTGAAGCTTTCTTT.

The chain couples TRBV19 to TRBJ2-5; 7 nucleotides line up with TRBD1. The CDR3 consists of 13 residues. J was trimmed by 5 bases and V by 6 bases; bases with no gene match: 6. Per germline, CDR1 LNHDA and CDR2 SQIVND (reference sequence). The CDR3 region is CASRRGPLETQYF. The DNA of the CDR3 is TGTGCCAGTAGAAGGGGGCCTTTGGAGACCCAGTACTTC.

In DNA, the CDR3 is TGTGCCAGCAGCTTAGATGAGGCCAGGGGGCCGCCCACCGGGGAGCTGTTTTTT. It is translated as CASSLDEARGPPTGELFF. J is TRBJ2-2 and V is TRBV7-2; 8 positions match TRBD1. This CDR3 contains 18 residues. Germline V lookup: CDR1 SGHTA, CDR2 FQGNSA. V was clipped by 1 base and J by 4 bases; unmatched bases: 11.

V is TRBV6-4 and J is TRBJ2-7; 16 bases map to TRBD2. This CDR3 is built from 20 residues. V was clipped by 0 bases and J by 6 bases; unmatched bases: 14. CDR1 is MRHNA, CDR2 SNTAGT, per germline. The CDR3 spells CASSDSIGTSGRGTASEQYF. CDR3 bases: TGTGCCAGCAGTGACTCGATAGGGACTAGCGGGAGGGGCACGGCGTCCGAGCAGTACTTC.

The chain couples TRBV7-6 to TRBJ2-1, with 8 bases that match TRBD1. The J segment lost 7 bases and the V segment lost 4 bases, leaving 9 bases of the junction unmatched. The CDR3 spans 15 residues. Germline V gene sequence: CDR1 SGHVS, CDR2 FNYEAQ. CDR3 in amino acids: CASSSPGQVGNEQFF. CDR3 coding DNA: TGTGCCAGCAGCTCCCCGGGACAGGTTGGAAATGAGCAGTTCTTC.